This is a list of T cell receptor beta chains from one sample in a study of blood T cells in healthy people across ages. TCRdb independently ran MiXCR on the 5' RACE reads; one entry per CDR3 protein. Here the sample spans around 620,000 distinct CDR3 sequences, 27% being singletons. Sequencing used blood. The receptors originated from a woman in her 70s in good health. CDR3s include the opening cysteine and the closing phenylalanine or tryptophan. The D gene is left open where the match is weak. Expanded clones are given a class, and other clones once, few, many or no size at all.

D: .
V: TRBV4-1
J: TRBJ1-3
size: .
DNA: TGCGCCAGCAGCCAAGTGGCGGAAGGGATGGGAGGAAACACCATATATTTT
CDR3: CASSQVAEGMGGNTIYF

D: TRBD1
V: TRBV7-2
J: TRBJ2-3
size: few
DNA: TGTGCCAGCAGCTCCCGACAGGGACCCACAGATACGCAGTATTTT
CDR3: CASSSRQGPTDTQYF

D: TRBD1
V: TRBV2
J: TRBJ1-2
size: .
DNA: TGTGCCAGCAGTGAATATGGGGGACAGACTAGGCATGGCTACACCTTC
CDR3: CASSEYGGQTRHGYTF

D: .
V: TRBV7-2
J: TRBJ1-2
size: .
DNA: TGTGCCAGCAGCTTCCGGGACCCTGTGTACTATGGCTACACCTTC
CDR3: CASSFRDPVYYGYTF

D: .
V: TRBV30
J: TRBJ2-5
size: .
DNA: TGTGCCTGGAGTGCTCAAGTCGCCGAGACCCAGTACTTC
CDR3: CAWSAQVAETQYF

D: .
V: TRBV7-2
J: TRBJ2-7
size: .
DNA: TGTGCCAGCAGCCGACAGGTTTCCGACGAGCAGTACTTC
CDR3: CASSRQVSDEQYF

D: .
V: TRBV6-4
J: TRBJ2-1
size: few
DNA: TGTGCCAGCAGCGGGCACAATGAGCAGTTCTTC
CDR3: CASSGHNEQFF

D: TRBD2
V: TRBV7-9
J: TRBJ2-5
size: .
DNA: TGTGCCAGCAGCCCACGGGGTAGCGGGGCTCAAGAGACCCAGTACTTC
CDR3: CASSPRGSGAQETQYF

D: .
V: TRBV7-3
J: TRBJ2-3
size: .
DNA: TGTGCCAGCAGTTTAACGCAGGGAATCCCACCTGCGCAGTATTTT
CDR3: CASSLTQGIPPAQYF

D: TRBD1
V: TRBV5-1
J: TRBJ1-2
size: .
DNA: TGCGCCAGTTTACCGGGACAGGGGATTTATGGCTACACCTTC
CDR3: CASLPGQGIYGYTF

D: .
V: TRBV2
J: TRBJ2-1
size: .
DNA: TGTGCCAGCAGTGAAACCCTATACAATGAGCAGTTCTTC
CDR3: CASSETLYNEQFF

D: .
V: TRBV20-1
J: TRBJ1-1
size: few
DNA: TGCAGTGCTACTCAGGGCCAATGGGGTGAAGCTTTCTTT
CDR3: CSATQGQWGEAFF

D: TRBD1
V: TRBV7-2
J: TRBJ1-2
size: few
DNA: TGTGCCAGCAGTCAACATAGGGGACAGGGGAACTATGGCTACACCTTC
CDR3: CASSQHRGQGNYGYTF

D: .
V: TRBV7-9
J: TRBJ2-7
size: many
DNA: TGTGCCAGCAGCTTTGCGGGGGCGAGCTACGAGCAGTACTTC
CDR3: CASSFAGASYEQYF

D: .
V: TRBV27
J: TRBJ1-2
size: few
DNA: TGTGCCAGCAGTCCTGATGACAGGAACTATGGCTACACCTTC
CDR3: CASSPDDRNYGYTF

D: .
V: TRBV20-1
J: TRBJ2-4
size: few
DNA: TGCAGTGCTGTCCGGACTGTCCCTTTAGCCAAAAACATTCAGTACTTC
CDR3: CSAVRTVPLAKNIQYF

D: TRBD1
V: TRBV6-2/TRBV6-3
J: TRBJ2-7
size: .
DNA: TGTGCCAGCACCTATGGCGGGACAGGGCGGTACGAGCAGTACTTC
CDR3: CASTYGGTGRYEQYF

D: .
V: TRBV6-5
J: TRBJ2-2
size: few
DNA: TGTGCCAGCAGTTACTTAAACACCGGGGAGCTGTTTTTT
CDR3: CASSYLNTGELFF

D: .
V: TRBV6-5
J: TRBJ2-7
size: once
DNA: TGTGCCACCTTCCGCAGGGACGAGCAGTACTTC
CDR3: CATFRRDEQYF

D: TRBD2
V: TRBV9
J: TRBJ2-5
size: .
DNA: TGTGCCAGCAGCCCCCAGGCTAGCGGGGGCCAAGAGACCCAGTACTTC
CDR3: CASSPQASGGQETQYF

D: .
V: TRBV10-3
J: TRBJ2-5
size: .
DNA: TGTGCCATCTCCCAGGAGAGACAAGAGACCCAGTACTTC
CDR3: CAISQERQETQYF

D: .
V: TRBV24-1
J: TRBJ2-3
size: .
DNA: TGTGCCACCAATTGGCGGGGCTTAAGCACAGATACGCAGTATTTT
CDR3: CATNWRGLSTDTQYF

D: TRBD1
V: TRBV7-2
J: TRBJ1-1
size: .
DNA: TGTGCCAGCTGCAGACAGGGTGGGACTGAAGCTTTCTTT
CDR3: CASCRQGGTEAFF

D: TRBD1
V: TRBV20-1
J: TRBJ2-7
size: .
DNA: TGCAGTGCTAGTACAGGGGATCTTTCCTACGAGCAGTACTTC
CDR3: CSASTGDLSYEQYF

D: .
V: TRBV5-1
J: TRBJ1-1
size: .
DNA: TGCGCCAGCAGCTTGGAGAGGAACACTGAAGCTTTCTTT
CDR3: CASSLERNTEAFF

D: .
V: TRBV6-1
J: TRBJ1-2
size: .
DNA: TGTACCAGCAGAGGACAGACTTTTAACTATGGCTACACCTTC
CDR3: CTSRGQTFNYGYTF

D: .
V: TRBV6-2/TRBV6-3
J: TRBJ1-5
size: few
DNA: TGTGCCAGCAGTTTTTACAGGAGGAGCAATCAGCCCCAGCATTTT
CDR3: CASSFYRRSNQPQHF

D: TRBD2
V: TRBV11-3
J: TRBJ2-3
size: .
DNA: TGTGCCAGCAGCCCGCGGACTAGCGGGGGGGCAAGCACAGATACGCAGTATTTT
CDR3: CASSPRTSGGASTDTQYF

D: .
V: TRBV6-2/TRBV6-3
J: TRBJ2-1
size: .
DNA: TGTGCCAGCATCTCCAGGAATGAGCAGTTCTTC
CDR3: CASISRNEQFF

D: .
V: TRBV4-1
J: TRBJ1-3
size: .
DNA: TGCGCCAGCAGCCGAGGGGGACTCGTCCTCTCTGGAAACACCATATATTTT
CDR3: CASSRGGLVLSGNTIYF

D: TRBD2
V: TRBV6-2/TRBV6-3
J: TRBJ2-3
size: .
DNA: TGTGCCAGCAGTTCGGGACTAGCGGGACCGCAGTATTTT
CDR3: CASSSGLAGPQYF

D: .
V: TRBV11-2
J: TRBJ2-1
size: few
DNA: TGTGCCAGCAGCGGTGTAGATGAGCAGTTCTTC
CDR3: CASSGVDEQFF

D: .
V: TRBV29-1
J: TRBJ2-7
size: few
DNA: TGCAGCGTGTTGACTGGGGGCCCCTACGAGCAGTACTTC
CDR3: CSVLTGGPYEQYF

D: TRBD2
V: TRBV20-1
J: TRBJ2-5
size: few
DNA: TGCAGTGCTAGTCCCAGCGGGGGGGCGAAGACCCAGTACTTC
CDR3: CSASPSGGAKTQYF

D: TRBD2
V: TRBV6-2/TRBV6-3
J: TRBJ2-7
size: .
DNA: TGTGCCAGCTTCCTAGGAGCGGGGGGACCCTACGAGCAGTACTTC
CDR3: CASFLGAGGPYEQYF

D: TRBD2
V: TRBV20-1
J: TRBJ2-5
size: .
DNA: TGCAGTGCAACGAGCGGGGGTGAACTCCAAGAGACCCAGTACTTC
CDR3: CSATSGGELQETQYF

D: .
V: TRBV20-1
J: TRBJ2-1
size: few
DNA: TGCAGTGCTAGTCTCCCTCAAAGGGATGAGCAGTTCTTC
CDR3: CSASLPQRDEQFF

D: TRBD2
V: TRBV18
J: TRBJ2-3
size: .
DNA: TGTGCCAGCTCACCGGCTAGCGGGGGGTCCTACACAGATACGCAGTATTTT
CDR3: CASSPASGGSYTDTQYF

D: TRBD1
V: TRBV7-2
J: TRBJ2-1
size: .
DNA: TGTGCCAGCAGCCCGAGGGGGCCTTCTAATGAGCAGTTCTTC
CDR3: CASSPRGPSNEQFF

D: TRBD2
V: TRBV4-2
J: TRBJ2-1
size: few
DNA: TGTGCCAGCAGCCAAGATCGGCTAGCGGGGGCCTGGAATGAGCAGTTCTTC
CDR3: CASSQDRLAGAWNEQFF

D: .
V: TRBV7-7
J: TRBJ2-2
size: few
DNA: TGTGCTAGCAGCTTAGTATCGGGCGGGGAGCTGTTTTTT
CDR3: CASSLVSGGELFF

D: .
V: TRBV11-2
J: TRBJ2-7
size: few
DNA: TGTGCCAGCAGCTTAGACCCGACAGGCAGCGAGCAGTACTTC
CDR3: CASSLDPTGSEQYF

D: TRBD1
V: TRBV9
J: TRBJ1-4
size: .
DNA: TGTGCCAGCAGCCCTCAGGACAGGGGGACTGAAAAACTGTTTTTT
CDR3: CASSPQDRGTEKLFF

D: TRBD2
V: TRBV7-7
J: TRBJ2-1
size: .
DNA: TGTGCTAGCAGCTTTACTAGCGGGGGGGACAATGAGCAGTTCTTC
CDR3: CASSFTSGGDNEQFF

D: .
V: TRBV27
J: TRBJ1-1
size: few
DNA: TGTGCCAGCAGTTTATCGACCACAGGGACTGAAGCTTTCTTT
CDR3: CASSLSTTGTEAFF

D: .
V: TRBV25-1
J: TRBJ1-2
size: many
DNA: TGTGCCAGCAGTGATTCGAAGGCCACGGATGAGGAGGACTATGGCTACACCTTC
CDR3: CASSDSKATDEEDYGYTF

D: TRBD1
V: TRBV3-1
J: TRBJ2-3
size: few
DNA: TGTGCCAGCAGCCGGATCGGGACAGACACAGATACGCAGTATTTT
CDR3: CASSRIGTDTDTQYF

D: TRBD1
V: TRBV4-2
J: TRBJ2-1
size: .
DNA: TGTGCCAGCAGCCACCGGACAGGGGAGGAGGCTCGGTTCTTC
CDR3: CASSHRTGEEARFF

D: TRBD1
V: TRBV6-6
J: TRBJ2-3
size: .
DNA: TGTGCCAGCAGTAAATCGACAGGGGGACGCACAGATACGCAGTATTTT
CDR3: CASSKSTGGRTDTQYF

D: .
V: TRBV27
J: TRBJ1-1
size: .
DNA: TGTGCCAGCAGTTTATATCTTCGGGCGGACACTGAAGCTTTCTTT
CDR3: CASSLYLRADTEAFF